This TCR beta chain was captured by sequencing in a study of blood T cell repertoires in COVID-19. Whole-study context: Sample material is recorded as cDNA or gDNA derived from T cells, B-cell-depleted T cells, or PBMCs.

TCRdb's copy holds only in-frame clones and misses some; the assay was immunoSEQ multiplex PCR. The sample includes 200,000 to 250,000 clones, 84% of them seen just once. CDR3 length: 18 amino acids. The sequence was obtained from a young man with active or convalescent COVID-19. The sample consisted of peripheral blood. J is TRBJ1-3 and V is TRBV21-1. TRBV21-1 is marked as a pseudogene. CDR3 nucleotide sequence: TGTGCCAGCAGGACTCCCCCCGCGGGACCGAACTCTGGAAACACCATATATTTT. Translated: CASRTPPAGPNSGNTIYF.